This T cell receptor beta chain derives from a study of blood T cell repertoires in COVID-19. Study summary: The study drew acute and convalescent COVID-19 samples from the United States, Italy and Spain.

Everyone who took part was roughly 18 to 95 years old, and they came from over 20 US areas. Donors of Cohort 3 who recovered were those that had two negative PCRs, clearance, or symptom resolution. Study processing details: Nucleated cell counts were estimated from reference gene primer amplification. Measured with immunoSEQ multiplex PCR; TCRdb has only the in-frame clones, and not every one. The V and J calls and clone size come from that table; D and trimming were worked out from the DNA. The sample lists fewer than 200,000 clones, around 78% occurring once. Trimming removed 3 bases at V and 7 bases at J, with 19 bases between. The CDR3 runs to 16 residues. The germline CDR1 and CDR2 sequences are ENHRY and SYGVKD.

The chain is built from TRBV10-3 and TRBJ2-4, with a possible D match to TRBD2 (5 bases). This sequence was found in a woman aged 45-59 years who had recovered from COVID-19. The material sequenced was PBMCs or T cells enriched from blood (not recorded which). CDR3 loop: CAISDPDSNGRNIQYF. DNA for the CDR3: TGTGCCATCAGTGATCCGGACTCTAACGGGCGGAACATTCAGTACTTC.